A single sample is the source of the 31 T cell receptor beta chains below, sequenced in a study of shared clonotypes between healthy human individuals. TCRdb's copy holds only in-frame clones and misses some; the assay was immunoSEQ multiplex PCR. The data hold a few million clones, with 85% to 95% observed a single time. Input material: naive CD4+ T cells sorted from blood. Subset here: CD45RA+ positively selected. The receptors shown here come from a young man in good health.

The rearrangement links TRBV4-3 to TRBJ2-7; TRBD1 aligns across 11 bases. The CDR3 has 16 amino acids. From germline, CDR1 is LGHNA and CDR2 YSLEER. J was trimmed by 5 bases and V by 6 bases; bases with no gene match: 12. CDR3 in DNA: TGCGCCAGCAGAGACGAAAGGGACAGGGGGGGCCACGAGCAGTACTTC. Residues: CASRDERDRGGHEQYF.

The chain combines TRBV4-1 with TRBJ2-1, with 14 bases matching TRBD2. The trim removed 5 bases at V and 4 bases at J, leaving 4 bases unmatched. Germline CDR1 reads MGHRA; CDR2 reads YSYEKL. The CDR3 is 16 residues long. The CDR3 DNA reads TGCGCCAGCAGCGGCGGGACTAGCGGGGGTTACAATGAGCAGTTCTTC. Translated: CASSGGTSGGYNEQFF.

The J gene is TRBJ2-3, the V gene TRBV9, with TRBD2 matching 9 bases. The CDR3 runs to 16 residues. The V gene's germline CDR1 is SGDLS and CDR2 YYNGEE. Trimming took 3 bases from V and 4 from J; bases not matched to a gene: 9. The DNA for the CDR3 is TGTGCCAGCAGCGGCCTGGCGCGGGAGGGCGCAGATACGCAGTATTTT. Translation: CASSGLAREGADTQYF.

This chain joins TRBV28 and TRBJ2-7, with TRBD1 identical over 9 bases. The V gene end was trimmed by 4 bases and the J gene end by 11 bases; junction bases not matched to a gene: 9. CDR1 and CDR2 (germline): MDHEN, SYDVKM. The CDR3 loop spans 13 amino acids. The DNA for the CDR3 is TGTGCCAGCAGTTCCCAACAGGGGGCCCAGGAGTACTTC. It translates to CASSSQQGAQEYF.

Comments on this clone: The sample holds other DNA sequences that translate to the same CDR3. V usage is TRBV19 and J usage is TRBJ2-1, with 11 positions matching TRBD2. The CDR3 runs to 15 residues. The V and J ends lost 7 bases and 4 bases, in that order; junction bases with no gene match: 6. Germline loops: CDR1 LNHDA, CDR2 SQIVND (reference sequence). CDR3 coding DNA: TGTGCCAGTACCTTAACTAGCGGGGGTTACAATGAGCAGTTCTTC. Translating it yields CASTLTSGGYNEQFF.

The sample holds one count of this clone. This chain's CDR3 is CASRRTGTAGYEQYF. CDR3 DNA: TGTGCCAGTAGGAGAACCGGGACAGCCGGCTACGAGCAGTACTTC. This chain connects TRBV19 to TRBJ2-7, with 7 positions matching TRBD1. The germline V gene has CDR1 LNHDA and CDR2 SQIVND (reference sequence). This CDR3 contains 15 residues. The ends lost 6 bases at V and 3 bases at J; junction bases unmatched: 11.

The rearrangement uses TRBV5-4 and TRBJ2-1, with a possible D match to TRBD2 (5 bases). The V end lost 0 bases, the J end lost 6 bases, and 13 bases lay between the germline ends. Germline assignment: CDR1 SGHNT and CDR2 YYREEE (reference sequence). The CDR3 is made up of 15 amino acids. As DNA, the CDR3 is TGTGCCAGCAGCTTGGCGGGGAAAAGCTTCAATGAGCAGTTCTTC. Translation gives CASSLAGKSFNEQFF. The whole variable domain, filled in from reference TRBV5-4 and TRBJ2-1, reads ETGVTQSPTHLIKTRGQQVTLRCSSQSGHNTVSWYQQALGQGPQFIFQYYREEENGRGNFPPRFSGLQFPNYSSELNVNALELDDSALYLCASSLAGKSFNEQFFGPGTRLTVL.

The J gene is TRBJ2-7, the V gene TRBV23-1, with 12 nucleotides matching TRBD2. Being an ORF, TRBV23-1 has a function that is uncertain. The CDR3 is 18 residues long. V shed 3 bases and J 2 bases; nucleotides not matched to a gene: 11. In nucleotides, the CDR3 is TGCGCCAGCAGTCAGGAGGGCCTGACTAGCGGGGGAACCTACGAGCAGTACTTC. Its translation is CASSQEGLTSGGTYEQYF.

Concerning this clone itself: In the same sample, other DNA sequences code for this CDR3. V usage is TRBV5-1 and J usage is TRBJ1-5, with D hard to call. Trimming pared 0 bases from V and 4 bases from J, leaving 8 bases between. This CDR3 is built from 14 residues. The germline V gene has CDR1 SGHRS and CDR2 YFSETQ. CDR3 residues: CASSLGGPNQPQHF. As DNA, the CDR3 is TGCGCCAGCAGCTTGGGCGGACCGAATCAGCCCCAGCATTTT.

The chain carries TRBV10-1 and TRBJ2-7; 7 nucleotides line up with TRBD1. The junction had 11 bases not matched to a gene; V was cut back by 3 bases and J by 6 bases. CDR3 length equals 15 residues. The germline gives CDR1 WNHNN, CDR2 SYGVQD (reference sequence). CDR3 loop: CASSESRDRASEQYF. Here the CDR3 DNA reads TGCGCCAGCAGTGAAAGTAGAGACAGGGCCAGCGAGCAGTACTTC.

The chain combines TRBV2 with TRBJ2-1; D call uncertain. Germline V gives CDR1 SNHLY, CDR2 FYNNEI. The CDR3 is made up of 12 amino acids. The germline V and J ends were trimmed by 7 bases and 6 bases, with 10 bases remaining between them. The chain's CDR3 is CASKVGSNEQFF. CDR3 sequence (DNA): TGTGCCAGCAAGGTGGGAAGCAATGAGCAGTTCTTC.

This clone appeared a single time. The chain recombines TRBV4-3 with TRBJ1-4; the D is unclear. The germline V gene has CDR1 LGHNA and CDR2 YSLEER. This CDR3 spans 15 amino acids. V lost 4 bases and J 5 bases, leaving 14 bases between the germline ends. CDR3 sequence: CASSRRAGENEKLFF. CDR3 sequence (DNA): TGCGCCAGCAGCCGGCGGGCTGGCGAAAATGAAAAACTGTTTTTT.

The rearrangement joins TRBV7-2 to TRBJ2-3, with D tentatively TRBD2 (5 bases). This CDR3 region has 14 residues. The germline gives CDR1 SGHTA, CDR2 FQGNSA. V lost 5 bases to trimming and J lost 2 bases, with 11 bases between them. The CDR3 spells CASSRRTLTDTQYF. CDR3 coding DNA: TGTGCCAGCAGCCGACGGACTCTCACAGATACGCAGTATTTT. Drawing the rest from reference TRBV7-2 and TRBJ2-3, the complete variable domain is GAGVSQSPSNKVTEKGKDVELRCDPISGHTALYWYRQSLGQGLEFLIYFQGNSAPDKSGLPSDRFSAERTGGSVSTLTIQRTQQEDSAVYLCASSRRTLTDTQYFGPGTRLTVL.

With regard to this clone: Distinct nucleotide sequences in the sample also encode this CDR3. The V and J genes are TRBV30 and TRBJ2-7; D remains ambiguous. V gave up 0 bases and J gave up 7 bases, with 7 bases separating them. The CDR3 is 11 residues long. Germline loops: CDR1 GTSNPN, CDR2 SVGIG (reference sequence). The CDR3 coding sequence is TGTGCCTGGAGTGTAGAGTCAGAGCAGTACTTC. Translation: CAWSVESEQYF. The full variable domain, with the rest looked up from reference TRBV30 and TRBJ2-7, is SQTIHQWPATLVQPVGSPLSLECTVEGTSNPNLYWYRQAAGRGLQLLFYSVGIGQISSEVPQNLSASRPQDRQFILSSKKLLLSDSGFYLCAWSVESEQYFGPGTRLTVT.

A note on this clone: The same CDR3 can be traced to other DNA sequences in this sample. The chain joins TRBV5-4 to TRBJ1-5, with D maybe TRBD1 (5 bases). The ends were cut back, 3 bases at V and 3 bases at J, with 10 bases in the middle. This CDR3 spans 14 amino acids. From germline, CDR1 is SGHNT and CDR2 YYREEE (reference sequence). For the CDR3, the DNA is TGTGCCAGCAGCTCTCAGGGATCCAATCAGCCCCAGCATTTT. This gives the protein CASSSQGSNQPQHF.

CDR3 sequence: CASIRDRGMGQPQHF. The DNA of the CDR3 is TGTGCCAGCATTCGGGACAGGGGGATGGGTCAGCCCCAGCATTTT. The rearrangement links TRBV6-1 to TRBJ1-5; 11 bases are a match to TRBD1. Germline V CDR1 and CDR2: MNHNS, SASEGT. J lost 6 bases, V lost 7 bases, and 8 bases had no gene match. This CDR3 has 15 amino acids.

This chain connects TRBV30 to TRBJ2-3, with 14 bases lining up with TRBD2. Trimming took 3 bases from V and 6 from J; bases not matched to a gene: 2. The germline V gene encodes CDR1 GTSNPN and CDR2 SVGIG (reference sequence). The CDR3 is 14 amino acids. The CDR3 loop is CAWRRTSGRDTQYF. The DNA for the CDR3 is TGTGCCTGGAGGAGGACTAGCGGGAGGGATACGCAGTATTTT.

This clone was counted between two and nine times. The genes are TRBV30 and TRBJ1-5, with no clear D. Trimming removed 1 base from V and 2 bases from J, with 15 bases in between. This CDR3 contains 16 residues. The V gene's germline CDR1 is GTSNPN and CDR2 SVGIG (reference sequence). The CDR3 region has the DNA TGTGCCTGGAGTGCGTCCGGACGGGGAGGCAATCAGCCCCAGCATTTT. Translating it yields CAWSASGRGGNQPQHF. Based on the CDR3 plus reference TRBV30 and TRBJ1-5, the full variable domain is SQTIHQWPATLVQPVGSPLSLECTVEGTSNPNLYWYRQAAGRGLQLLFYSVGIGQISSEVPQNLSASRPQDRQFILSSKKLLLSDSGFYLCAWSASGRGGNQPQHFGDGTRLSIL.

V usage is TRBV28 and J usage is TRBJ1-5; no reliable D call. The CDR3 totals 15 residues. V lost 6 bases, J lost 2 bases, and 14 bases lay in between. Germline lookup yields CDR1 MDHEN and CDR2 SYDVKM. The CDR3 spells CASSRRDVGNQPQHF. In DNA, the CDR3 is TGTGCCAGCAGCCGGAGGGATGTAGGCAATCAGCCCCAGCATTTT.

The V call is TRBV5-1, the J call TRBJ2-5; TRBD2 matches at 10 bases. V lost 4 bases, J lost 3 bases, and 6 bases stayed unmatched. CDR3 length: 15 amino acids. Germline V gives CDR1 SGHRS, CDR2 YFSETQ. The CDR3 reads CASSVGGTSEETQYF. DNA for the CDR3: TGCGCCAGCAGCGTTGGAGGGACTAGCGAAGAGACCCAGTACTTC.

The V gene is TRBV18, the J gene TRBJ2-7; 9 nucleotides match TRBD1. The V segment lost 4 bases and the J segment 3 bases; nucleotides outside the gene matches: 7. The CDR3 has 15 amino acids. Germline loops: CDR1 KGHSH, CDR2 LQKENI. The CDR3 bases are TGTGCCAGCTCACAAGGGACAGGGACTCTCTACGAGCAGTACTTC. It codes for CASSQGTGTLYEQYF.

This rearrangement joins TRBV28 to TRBJ2-1; D is unclear. Germline CDR1 reads MDHEN; CDR2 reads SYDVKM. V lost 0 bases and J lost 8, with 14 bases in between. The CDR3 consists of 15 residues. This CDR3 reads CASSLWGMVGDEQFF. The CDR3 DNA sequence: TGTGCCAGCAGTTTATGGGGAATGGTGGGCGATGAGCAGTTCTTC.

In regard to this clone: The sample carries other DNA sequences with the same CDR3. This chain joins TRBV6-5 and TRBJ1-5; TRBD1 matches at 7 bases. The CDR3 runs 13 residues. The germline V gene encodes CDR1 MNHEY and CDR2 SVGAGI. The J segment lost 6 bases and the V segment lost 5 bases, leaving 4 bases of the junction unmatched. CDR3 nucleotide sequence: TGTGCCAGCAGTCGGGACAGCGGTCAGCCCCAGCATTTT. Translation: CASSRDSGQPQHF.

The chain employs TRBV4-2 and TRBJ1-2; D is ambiguous. The V gene's germline CDR1 is LGHNA and CDR2 YNFKEQ. The V and J ends lost 1 base and 4 bases respectively, with 13 bases between them. CDR3 size: 15 residues. The CDR3, as DNA: TGTGCCAGCAGCCAAGTAAGCAGTCCGACCTATGGCTACACCTTC. This encodes CASSQVSSPTYGYTF.

This chain uses TRBV30 with TRBJ2-7; D uncertain. Germline values: CDR1 GTSNPN, CDR2 SVGIG (reference sequence). The CDR3 is made up of 11 amino acids. Trimming shortened V by 3 bases and J by 3 bases, and 6 bases separated the two germline ends. CDR3: CAWRASYEQYF. The DNA for the CDR3 is TGTGCCTGGAGGGCGAGCTACGAGCAGTACTTC.

Note on this clone: Other nucleotide sequences from this sample produce the same CDR3. CDR3 in DNA: TGTGCCAGCAGTGTTCAGGGTTCTTCACCCCTCCACTTT. It codes for CASSVQGSSPLHF. The rearrangement joins TRBV25-1 to TRBJ1-6; the D gene is possibly TRBD1 (5 bases). The germline V and J ends were trimmed by 4 bases and 9 bases, with 10 bases remaining between them. Looked up from germline, CDR1 is MGHDK and CDR2 is SYGVNS. This CDR3 spans 13 amino acids.

The chain employs TRBV27 and TRBJ2-7; 13 bases align to TRBD2. This CDR3 comprises 15 residues. V lost 3 bases to trimming and J lost 6 bases; unmatched junction nucleotides: 5. The V gene's germline CDR1 is MNHEY and CDR2 SMNVEV (reference sequence). The CDR3 nucleotides are TGTGCCAGCAGTTTCCGGACTAGCGGGAGCTCCGAGCAGTACTTC. Its translation is CASSFRTSGSSEQYF.

This clone was seen just once. The chain carries TRBV19 and TRBJ1-1; 7 bases align to TRBD1. After removal of 6 bases from V and 5 bases from J, the junction contained 9 bases not matched to a gene. Germline V CDR1 and CDR2: LNHDA, SQIVND (reference sequence). CDR3 size: 14 residues. CDR3 bases: TGTGCCAGTAGAGAGGACAGGCAAGTGACTGAAGCTTTCTTT. Its translation: CASREDRQVTEAFF.

The chain joins TRBV5-8 to TRBJ1-4, with D perhaps TRBD1 (5 bases). Germline V gene lookup returns CDR1 SGHTS and CDR2 YDEGEE. Between the trimmed V and J ends, which lost 6 bases and 2 bases, there was a span of 11 bases. This CDR3 has 14 amino acids. CDR3 bases: TGTGCCAGCAATCGGGACGGGACTAATGAAAAACTGTTTTTT. Translated: CASNRDGTNEKLFF.

The chain recombines TRBV6-1 with TRBJ1-6, with D possibly being TRBD1 (6 bases). The CDR3 is made up of 15 amino acids. CDR1 is MNHNS, CDR2 SASEGT, per germline. Trimming took 6 bases from V and 0 from J, leaving 9 bases between them. This chain's CDR3 is CASRPDSSYNSPLHF. The CDR3 DNA is TGTGCCAGCAGGCCGGACAGCTCCTATAATTCACCCCTCCACTTT.

The genes are TRBV11-2 and TRBJ2-7; possibly TRBD1 for D (6 bases). CDR1 and CDR2 from the germline V gene are SGHAT and FQNNGV. The CDR3 loop spans 16 amino acids. The germline V and J ends were trimmed by 1 base and 3 bases, with 16 bases remaining between them. CDR3 region: CASSLVPRGMGYEQYF. CDR3 nucleotides: TGTGCCAGCAGCTTAGTCCCCAGGGGAATGGGCTACGAGCAGTACTTC.